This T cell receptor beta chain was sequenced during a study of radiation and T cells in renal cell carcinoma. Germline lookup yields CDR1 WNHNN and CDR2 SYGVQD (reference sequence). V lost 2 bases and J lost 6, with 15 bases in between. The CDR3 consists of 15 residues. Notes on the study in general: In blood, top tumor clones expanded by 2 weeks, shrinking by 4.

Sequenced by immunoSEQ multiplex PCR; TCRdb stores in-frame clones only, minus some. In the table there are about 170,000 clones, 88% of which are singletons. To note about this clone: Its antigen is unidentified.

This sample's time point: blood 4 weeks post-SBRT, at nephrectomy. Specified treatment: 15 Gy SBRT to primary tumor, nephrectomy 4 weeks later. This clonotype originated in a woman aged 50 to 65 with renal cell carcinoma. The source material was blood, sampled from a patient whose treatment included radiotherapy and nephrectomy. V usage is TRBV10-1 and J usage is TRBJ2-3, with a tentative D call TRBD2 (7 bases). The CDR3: CASSELGGGDDTQYF. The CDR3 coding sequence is TGCGCCAGCAGTGAGCTGGGGGGGGGCGATGATACGCAGTATTTT.